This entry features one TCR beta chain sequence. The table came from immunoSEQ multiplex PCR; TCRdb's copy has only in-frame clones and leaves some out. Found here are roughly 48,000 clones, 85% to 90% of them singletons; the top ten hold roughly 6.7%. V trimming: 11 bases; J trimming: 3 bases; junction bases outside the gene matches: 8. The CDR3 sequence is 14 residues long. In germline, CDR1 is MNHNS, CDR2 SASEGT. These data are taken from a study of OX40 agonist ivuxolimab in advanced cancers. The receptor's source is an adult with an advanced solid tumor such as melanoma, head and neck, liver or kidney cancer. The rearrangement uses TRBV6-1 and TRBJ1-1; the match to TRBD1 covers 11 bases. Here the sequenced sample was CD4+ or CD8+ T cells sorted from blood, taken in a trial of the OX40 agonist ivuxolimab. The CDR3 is CAGWTGGTDTEAFF. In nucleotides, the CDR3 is TGTGCCGGATGGACAGGGGGCACGGACACTGAAGCTTTCTTT.